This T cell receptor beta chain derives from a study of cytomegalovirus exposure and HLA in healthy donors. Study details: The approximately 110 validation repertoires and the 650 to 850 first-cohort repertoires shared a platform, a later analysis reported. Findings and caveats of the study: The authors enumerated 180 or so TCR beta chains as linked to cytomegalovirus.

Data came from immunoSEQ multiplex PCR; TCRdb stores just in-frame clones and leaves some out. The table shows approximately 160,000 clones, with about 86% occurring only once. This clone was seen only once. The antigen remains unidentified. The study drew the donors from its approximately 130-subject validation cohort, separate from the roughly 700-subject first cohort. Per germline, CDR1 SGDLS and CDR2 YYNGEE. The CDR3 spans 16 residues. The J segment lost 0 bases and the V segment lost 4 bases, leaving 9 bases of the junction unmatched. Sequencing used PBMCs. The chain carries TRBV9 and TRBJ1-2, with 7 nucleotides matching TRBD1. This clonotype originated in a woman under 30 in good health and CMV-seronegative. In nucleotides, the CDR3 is TGTGCCAGCAGCCCCCAGGGGGGTTCAGCTAACTATGGCTACACCTTC. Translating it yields CASSPQGGSANYGYTF.